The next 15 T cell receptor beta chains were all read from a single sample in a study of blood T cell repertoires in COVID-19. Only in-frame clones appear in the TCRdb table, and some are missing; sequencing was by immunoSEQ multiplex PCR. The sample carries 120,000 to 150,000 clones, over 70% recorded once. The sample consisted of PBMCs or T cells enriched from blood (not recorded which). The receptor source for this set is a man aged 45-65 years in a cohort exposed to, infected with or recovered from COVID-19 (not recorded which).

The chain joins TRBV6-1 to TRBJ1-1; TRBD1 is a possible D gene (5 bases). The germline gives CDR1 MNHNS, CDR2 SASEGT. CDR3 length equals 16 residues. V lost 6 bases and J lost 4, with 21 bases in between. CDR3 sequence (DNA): TGTGCCAGCAGGGAACGGACGGGACTGGGGAGCACTGAAGCTTTCTTT. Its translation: CASRERTGLGSTEAFF.

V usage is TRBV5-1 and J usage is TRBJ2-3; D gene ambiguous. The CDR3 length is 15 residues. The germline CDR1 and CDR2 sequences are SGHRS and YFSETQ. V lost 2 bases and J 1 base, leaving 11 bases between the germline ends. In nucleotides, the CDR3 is TGCGCCAGCAGCTTCCCCTCCACGGGCACAGATACGCAGTATTTT. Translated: CASSFPSTGTDTQYF.

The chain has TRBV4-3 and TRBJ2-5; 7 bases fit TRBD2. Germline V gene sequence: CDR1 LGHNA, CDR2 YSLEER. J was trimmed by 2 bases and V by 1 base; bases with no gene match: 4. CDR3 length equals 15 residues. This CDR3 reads CASSQGGRGQETQYF. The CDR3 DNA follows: TGCGCCAGCAGCCAAGGAGGGCGGGGGCAAGAGACCCAGTACTTC.

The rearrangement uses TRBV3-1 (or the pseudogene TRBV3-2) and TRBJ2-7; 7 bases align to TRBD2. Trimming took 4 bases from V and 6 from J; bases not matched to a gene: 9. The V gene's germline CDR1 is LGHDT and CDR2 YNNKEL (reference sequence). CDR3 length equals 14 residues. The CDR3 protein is CASSRREVGSEQYF. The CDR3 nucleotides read TGTGCCAGCAGCCGACGGGAGGTCGGGTCCGAGCAGTACTTC.

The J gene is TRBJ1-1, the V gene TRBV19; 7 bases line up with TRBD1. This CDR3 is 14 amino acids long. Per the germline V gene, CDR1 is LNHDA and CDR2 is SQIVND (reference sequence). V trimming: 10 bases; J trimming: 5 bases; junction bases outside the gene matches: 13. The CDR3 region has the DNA TGTGCCACAACGCGCGGGGCAGGGGGAACTGAAGCTTTCTTT. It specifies CATTRGAGGTEAFF.

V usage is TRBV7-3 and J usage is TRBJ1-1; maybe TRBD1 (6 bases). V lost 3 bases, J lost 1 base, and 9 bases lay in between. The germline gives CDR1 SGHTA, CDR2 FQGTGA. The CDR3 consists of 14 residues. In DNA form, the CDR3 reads TGTGCCAGCAGCTTGCAGGGGACGAACACTGAAGCTTTCTTT. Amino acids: CASSLQGTNTEAFF.

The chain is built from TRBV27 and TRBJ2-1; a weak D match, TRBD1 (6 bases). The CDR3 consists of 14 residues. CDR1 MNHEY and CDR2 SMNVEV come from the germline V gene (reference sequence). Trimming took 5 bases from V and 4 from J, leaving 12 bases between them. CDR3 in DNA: TGTGCCAGCAGTCCTCCTACAGGGTACAATGAGCAGTTCTTC. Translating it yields CASSPPTGYNEQFF.

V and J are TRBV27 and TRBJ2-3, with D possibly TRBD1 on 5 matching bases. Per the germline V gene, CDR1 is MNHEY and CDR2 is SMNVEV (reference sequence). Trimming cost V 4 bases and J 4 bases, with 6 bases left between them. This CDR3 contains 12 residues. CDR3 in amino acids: CASSSRADTQYF. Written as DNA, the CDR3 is TGTGCCAGCAGTTCCAGGGCAGATACGCAGTATTTT.

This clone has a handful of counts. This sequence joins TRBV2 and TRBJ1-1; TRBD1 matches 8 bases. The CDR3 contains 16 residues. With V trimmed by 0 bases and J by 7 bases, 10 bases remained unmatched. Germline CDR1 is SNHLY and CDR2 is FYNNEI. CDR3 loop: CASSEAQGALLNEAFF. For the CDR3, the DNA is TGTGCCAGCAGTGAAGCCCAGGGGGCGCTTTTAAATGAAGCTTTCTTT.

The CDR3 DNA is TGTGCCAGCAGCGTTGGAGCGGACTACAATGAGCAGTTCTTC. This translates into CASSVGADYNEQFF. The genes are TRBV9 and TRBJ2-1; possibly TRBD2 for D (5 bases). Germline V lookup: CDR1 SGDLS, CDR2 YYNGEE. The CDR3 runs 14 residues. Deletions cut 2 bases from V and 3 bases from J, with 9 bases between.

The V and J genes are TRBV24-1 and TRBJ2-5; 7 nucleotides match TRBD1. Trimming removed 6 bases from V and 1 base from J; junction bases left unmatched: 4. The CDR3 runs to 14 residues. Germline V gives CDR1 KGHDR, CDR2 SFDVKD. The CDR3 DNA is TGTGCCACCAGTCCCGGGACAGCCCAAGAGACCCAGTACTTC. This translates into CATSPGTAQETQYF.

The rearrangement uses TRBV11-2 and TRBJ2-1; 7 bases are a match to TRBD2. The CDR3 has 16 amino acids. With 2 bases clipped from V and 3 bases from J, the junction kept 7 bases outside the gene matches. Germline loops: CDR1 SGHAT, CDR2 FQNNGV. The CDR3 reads CASSLIPGGFYNEQFF. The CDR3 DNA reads TGTGCCAGCAGCTTAATTCCGGGAGGATTCTACAATGAGCAGTTCTTC.

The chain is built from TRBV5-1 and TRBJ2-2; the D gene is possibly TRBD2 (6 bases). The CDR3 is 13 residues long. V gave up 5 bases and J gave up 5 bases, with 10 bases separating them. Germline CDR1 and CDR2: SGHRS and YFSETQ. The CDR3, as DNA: TGCGCCAGCAGATCAGGGAGGACCGGGGAGCTGTTTTTT. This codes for CASRSGRTGELFF.

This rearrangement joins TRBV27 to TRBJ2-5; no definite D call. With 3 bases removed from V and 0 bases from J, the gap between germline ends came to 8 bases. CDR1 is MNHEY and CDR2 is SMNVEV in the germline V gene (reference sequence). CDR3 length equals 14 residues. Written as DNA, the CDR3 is TGTGCCAGCAGTTTTACAGCCAACCAAGAGACCCAGTACTTC. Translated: CASSFTANQETQYF.

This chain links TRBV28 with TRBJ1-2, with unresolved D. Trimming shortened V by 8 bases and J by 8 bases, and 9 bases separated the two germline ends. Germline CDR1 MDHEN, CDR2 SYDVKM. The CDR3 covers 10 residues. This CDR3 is CASLREGYTF. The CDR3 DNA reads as TGTGCCAGCCTCCGGGAGGGCTACACCTTC.